This T cell receptor beta chain is from a study of blood T cells in healthy people across ages. Study results and caveats: A roughly linear age-dependent decrease characterized TCR beta diversity per million T cells. When set beside aged donors, long-lived donors presented more naive CD4+ cells and higher diversity.

It was with a sample-barcoded 5' primer and a J-beta primer mix that a second PCR of roughly 7 to 12 cycles was run. TCRdb redid the calling of the 5' RACE reads with MiXCR, one entry per CDR3 protein. The sample shows hundreds of thousands of distinct CDR3 sequences, about 34% of them seen only once. Each sample yielded at least 5 micrograms of PBMC total RNA. This clonotype was counted only a few times. What it binds is not known. Per the germline V gene, CDR1 is SGHTA and CDR2 is FQGNSA. The CDR3 is 12 residues long. Trimming stripped 3 bases from V and 6 bases from J, with 5 bases between. V usage is TRBV7-2 and J usage is TRBJ2-2, with D unresolved. The sequence was obtained from a man between 18 and 35 years old in good health. Sequenced input: blood. CDR3 protein: CASSFHPGELFF. As DNA, the CDR3 is TGTGCCAGCAGCTTCCATCCCGGGGAGCTGTTTTTT.